Each of the 2 T cell receptor beta chains below was sequenced from the same sample in a study of breast tumors, draining lymph nodes, adjacent tissues. The lymph nodes were axillary draining lymph nodes from breast cancer patients. Using its own MiXCR run on the multiplex PCR reads, TCRdb lists one record per CDR3 protein. The sample contains around 150,000 distinct CDR3 sequences, 32% of which appear only once. The specimen was axillary lymph node tissue. The receptors were sampled from a female donor with breast cancer. Some clones in this sample may be carry-over from other donors' samples.

This clonotype was seen repeatedly, ten times or more. In DNA, the CDR3 is TGTGCCAGCAGTCACCGCCACTCCGAGCTGGTGGGAGAGACCCAGTACTTC. Protein: CASSHRHSELVGETQYF. The chain uses TRBV6-6 and TRBJ2-5; D unresolved. The CDR3 loop spans 17 amino acids. Germline-derived CDR1 and CDR2 are MNHNY and SVGAGI (reference sequence). V lost 5 bases and J lost 4, with 23 bases in between.

This clonotype was recorded many times. The J gene is TRBJ2-1, the V gene TRBV6-1, with 8 bases identical to TRBD2. Germline V gives CDR1 MNHNS, CDR2 SASEGT. The CDR3 sequence is 15 residues long. The junction had 5 bases not matched to a gene; V was cut back by 0 bases and J by 7 bases. CDR3 in DNA: TGTGCCAGCAGTGAAGCCGAAGCGGGAGTAAATGAGCAGTTCTTC. Its translation: CASSEAEAGVNEQFF.